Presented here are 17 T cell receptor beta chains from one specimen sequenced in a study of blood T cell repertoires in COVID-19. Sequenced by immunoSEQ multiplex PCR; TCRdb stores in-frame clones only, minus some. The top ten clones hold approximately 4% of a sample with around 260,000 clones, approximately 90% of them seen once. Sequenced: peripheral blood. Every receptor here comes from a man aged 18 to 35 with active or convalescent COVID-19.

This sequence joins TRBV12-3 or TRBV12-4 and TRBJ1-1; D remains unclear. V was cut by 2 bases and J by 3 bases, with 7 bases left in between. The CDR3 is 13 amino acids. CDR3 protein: CASSLFADTEAFF. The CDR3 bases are TGTGCCAGCAGTTTATTCGCGGACACTGAAGCTTTCTTT.

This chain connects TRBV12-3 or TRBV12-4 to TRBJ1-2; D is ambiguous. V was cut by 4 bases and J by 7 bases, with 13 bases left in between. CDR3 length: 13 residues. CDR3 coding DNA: TGTGCCAGCAGTTACCAGGCTGCTGGTGGCTACACCTTC. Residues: CASSYQAAGGYTF.

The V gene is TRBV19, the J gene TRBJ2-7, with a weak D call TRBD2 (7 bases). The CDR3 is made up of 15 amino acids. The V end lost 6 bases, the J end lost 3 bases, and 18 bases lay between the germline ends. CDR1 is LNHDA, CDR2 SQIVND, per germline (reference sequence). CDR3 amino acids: CASSPGGGSVYEQYF. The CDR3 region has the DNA TGTGCCAGTAGCCCCGGGGGCGGGAGTGTCTACGAGCAGTACTTC.

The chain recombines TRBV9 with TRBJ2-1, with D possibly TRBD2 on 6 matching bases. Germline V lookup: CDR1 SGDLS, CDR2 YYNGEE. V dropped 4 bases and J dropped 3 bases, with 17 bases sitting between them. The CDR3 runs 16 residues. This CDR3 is CASSQGLANYYNEQFF. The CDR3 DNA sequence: TGTGCCAGCAGCCAGGGACTGGCCAATTACTACAATGAGCAGTTCTTC.

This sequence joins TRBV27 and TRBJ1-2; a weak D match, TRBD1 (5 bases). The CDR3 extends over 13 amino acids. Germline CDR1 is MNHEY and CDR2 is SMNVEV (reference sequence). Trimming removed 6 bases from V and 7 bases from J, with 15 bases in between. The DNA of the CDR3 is TGTGCCAGCAGACAGGTACAATCTGGTGGCTACACCTTC. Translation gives CASRQVQSGGYTF.

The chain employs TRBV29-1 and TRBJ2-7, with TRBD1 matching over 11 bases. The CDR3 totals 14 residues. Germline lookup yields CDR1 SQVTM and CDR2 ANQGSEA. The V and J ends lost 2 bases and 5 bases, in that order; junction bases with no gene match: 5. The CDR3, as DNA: TGCAGCGTTGAAAGGACAGGGGGCAGGCACGAGCAGTACTTC. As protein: CSVERTGGRHEQYF.

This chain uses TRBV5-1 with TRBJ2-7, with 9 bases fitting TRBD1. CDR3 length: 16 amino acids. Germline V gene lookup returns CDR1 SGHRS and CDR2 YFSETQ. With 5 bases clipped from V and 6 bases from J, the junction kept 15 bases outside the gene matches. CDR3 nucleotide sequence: TGCGCCAGCAGAAAAGGCCAGGGACAGGGAGGGGTCGAGCAGTACTTC. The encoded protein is CASRKGQGQGGVEQYF.

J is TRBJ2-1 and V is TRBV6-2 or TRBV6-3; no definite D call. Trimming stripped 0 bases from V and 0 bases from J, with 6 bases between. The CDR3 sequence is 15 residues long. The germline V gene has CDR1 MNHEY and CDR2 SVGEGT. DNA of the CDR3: TGTGCCAGCAGTTACTCCCTGAGCTCCTACAATGAGCAGTTCTTC. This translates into CASSYSLSSYNEQFF.

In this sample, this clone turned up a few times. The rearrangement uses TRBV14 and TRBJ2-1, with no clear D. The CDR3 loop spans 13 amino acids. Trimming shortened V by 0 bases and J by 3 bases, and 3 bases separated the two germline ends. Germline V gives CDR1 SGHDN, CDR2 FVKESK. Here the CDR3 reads CASSQDFYNEQFF. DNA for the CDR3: TGTGCCAGCAGCCAAGACTTCTACAATGAGCAGTTCTTC.

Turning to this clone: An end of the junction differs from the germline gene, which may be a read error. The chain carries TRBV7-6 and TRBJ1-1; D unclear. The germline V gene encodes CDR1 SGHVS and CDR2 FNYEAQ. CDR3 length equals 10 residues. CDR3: CASSLASAFF. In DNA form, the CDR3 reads TGTGCCAGCAGCCTAGCCTCAGCTTTCTTT. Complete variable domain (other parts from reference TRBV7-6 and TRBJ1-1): GAGVSQSPRYKVTKRGQDVALRCDPISGHVSLYWYRQALGQGPEFLTYFNYEAQQDKSGLPNDRFSAERPEGSISTLTIQRTEQRDSAMYRCASSLASAFFGQGTRLTVV.

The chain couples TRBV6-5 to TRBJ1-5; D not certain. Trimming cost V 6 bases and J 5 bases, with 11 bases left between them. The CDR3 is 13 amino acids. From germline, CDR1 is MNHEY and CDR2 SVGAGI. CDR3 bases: TGTGCCAGCAGATCGACTTTATATCAGCCCCAGCATTTT. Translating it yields CASRSTLYQPQHF.

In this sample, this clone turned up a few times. The CDR3 is CASSLYGTGGYGYTF. The CDR3 DNA follows: TGTGCCAGCAGCTTGTACGGGACAGGGGGCTATGGCTACACCTTC. The gene calls are TRBV7-3 and TRBJ1-2; the match to TRBD1 covers 11 bases. The germline V gene has CDR1 SGHTA and CDR2 FQGTGA. There are 15 residues in the CDR3. After removal of 3 bases from V and 4 bases from J, the junction contained 4 bases not matched to a gene.

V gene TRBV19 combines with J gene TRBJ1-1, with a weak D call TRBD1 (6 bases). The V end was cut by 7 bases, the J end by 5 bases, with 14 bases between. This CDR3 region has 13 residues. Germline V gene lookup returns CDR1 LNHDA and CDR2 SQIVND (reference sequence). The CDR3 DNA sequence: TGTGCCAGTAAAACAGGGCGAGGGACTGAAGCTTTCTTT. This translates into CASKTGRGTEAFF.

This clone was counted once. CDR3 in DNA: TGTGCCAGCAGCCCACAGGGAGCCCCCTACAATGAGCAGTTCTTC. Protein product: CASSPQGAPYNEQFF. V usage is TRBV7-2 and J usage is TRBJ2-1; possibly TRBD1 for D (6 bases). The germline V and J ends were trimmed by 5 bases and 2 bases, with 13 bases remaining between them. CDR1 and CDR2 from the germline V gene are SGHTA and FQGNSA. The CDR3 covers 15 residues.

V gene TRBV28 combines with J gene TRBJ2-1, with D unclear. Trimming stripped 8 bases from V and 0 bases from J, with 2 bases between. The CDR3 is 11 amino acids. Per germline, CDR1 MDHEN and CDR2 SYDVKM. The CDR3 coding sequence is TGTGCCAGCCTCTCCTACAATGAGCAGTTCTTC. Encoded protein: CASLSYNEQFF.

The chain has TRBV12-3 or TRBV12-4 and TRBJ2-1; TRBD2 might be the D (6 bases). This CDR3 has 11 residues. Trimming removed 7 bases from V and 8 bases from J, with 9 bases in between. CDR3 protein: CASTRGYEQFF. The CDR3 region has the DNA TGTGCCAGCACCCGGGGGTATGAGCAGTTCTTC.

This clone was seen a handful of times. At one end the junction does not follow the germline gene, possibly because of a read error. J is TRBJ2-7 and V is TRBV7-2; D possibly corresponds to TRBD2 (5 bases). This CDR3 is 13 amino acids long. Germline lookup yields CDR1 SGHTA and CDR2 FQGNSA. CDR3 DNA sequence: TGTGCCAGCAGCCTAGCCCAATCCTACGAGCAGTACTTC. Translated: CASSLAQSYEQYF.